This TCR beta chain is from a study of shared clonotypes between healthy human individuals. Broader study findings: When compared with the clonotypes that were shared by all four sorted-subset donors, the non-shared clonotypes turned out to have lower generation probabilities.

As processed by the authors: Junction-only immunoSEQ data arrived without quality scores, meaning filtering differed. TCRdb keeps only in-frame clones here, not all; method: immunoSEQ multiplex PCR. The V and J calls and clone size were taken over from that table, and D and trimming were inferred from the DNA. The table shows roughly 1.4 million clones, with approximately 98.5% occurring only once. As to this clone: The antigen is unknown.

This CDR3 has 14 amino acids. The germline CDR1 and CDR2 sequences are SGHNT and YYREEE (reference sequence). The ends were cut back, 3 bases at V and 4 bases at J, with 8 bases in the middle. This rearrangement joins TRBV5-4 to TRBJ2-6; weak D call: TRBD1 (5 bases). This clonotype was obtained from a young man in good health. The sample was naive CD4+ T cells sorted from blood. Subset meaning: CD45RA+ positively selected. The CDR3 loop reads CASSSAGGANVLTF. CDR3 sequence (DNA): TGTGCCAGCAGCTCGGCAGGGGGGGCCAACGTCCTGACTTTC.